This T cell receptor beta chain was identified in a study of regulatory T cells in long-lasting Graves disease. The table lists this clonotype with many counts. Library construction for TCR beta used iRepertoire HTBI primers and Arm-PCR of CDR3 regions. Using its own MiXCR run on the multiplex PCR reads, TCRdb lists one record per CDR3 protein. The table lists a few hundred thousand distinct CDR3 sequences, approximately 16% of them singletons. Sample time point: newly diagnosed GD, antithyroid drugs for less than 3 months. Following extraction of RNA from PBMCs, that RNA was used to make the TCR library. Graves' disease diagnosis followed American Thyroid Association guidelines. With EDTA tubes as the receptacles, approximately 10 milliliters of peripheral blood were drawn. The CDR3 totals 16 residues. Germline V lookup: CDR1 MNHEY, CDR2 SMNVEV (reference sequence). Deletions cut 3 bases from V and 0 bases from J, with 14 bases between.

This same sample was also part of a study on T cells in Graves' hyperthyroidism and ophthalmopathy. From that paper: Hyperthyroidism of Graves' type that showed no ophthalmopathy progression within 18 months was stable. Primed by the HTBI set, a first-round RT-PCR was run on the TCR CDR3.

This receptor was identified in a woman between 40 and 50 years old with Graves disease. The sample in question was peripheral blood mononuclear cells (PBMCs), obtained at new diagnosis, from a patient treated with antithyroid drugs. The V and J genes are TRBV27 and TRBJ1-1; a weak D match, TRBD1 (6 bases). This chain's CDR3 is CASSFTGGGLNTEAFF. In DNA form, the CDR3 reads TGTGCCAGCAGTTTCACGGGCGGGGGCCTGAACACTGAAGCTTTCTTT.